The rows below give T cell receptor beta chains drawn from one sample of a study of glioma-infiltrating T cells. Each CDR3 protein is one row after TCRdb ran MiXCR on the multiplex PCR reads. The sample contains about 140,000 distinct CDR3 sequences, 39% of which appear only once. Material for sequencing was glioma tissue, nonneoplastic brain tissue, or PBMCs (not recorded which). The receptor set was obtained from a human donor with low-grade glioma or glioblastoma, undergoing nonglioma brain surgery, or in good health (not recorded which). The CDR3 runs from the conserved cysteine through the conserved F or W. The order of the fields is V gene, clone size, J gene, D gene, CDR3 DNA, CDR3 protein. The D gene is left open where the match is weak. Rows give clone size only sometimes, using once, few, many, or a class for an expanded clone.

>TRBV6-2/TRBV6-3|few|TRBJ2-1|TRBD2
TGTGCCAGCAGTTACGGACTAGCGGGGGTTAATGAGCAGTTCTTC
CASSYGLAGVNEQFF
>TRBV2|NA|TRBJ1-2|NA
TGTGCCAGCAATGAGGGGAATTATGGCTACACCTTC
CASNEGNYGYTF
>TRBV6-2/TRBV6-3|many|TRBJ2-7|NA
TGTGCCGTCTCAAGGACAGTAGCCTACGAGCAGTACTTC
CAVSRTVAYEQYF
>TRBV20-1|NA|TRBJ1-5|NA
TGCAGTGCTAGAGGACAGATAGATCAGCCCCAGCATTTT
CSARGQIDQPQHF
>TRBV18|few|TRBJ1-1|NA
TGTGCCAGCTCACCTGAGAGGAACACTGAAGCTTTCTTT
CASSPERNTEAFF
>TRBV7-3|NA|TRBJ2-5|NA
TGTGCCAGCAGCTTAGGCCTCGGTTTCCAAGAGACCCAGTACTTC
CASSLGLGFQETQYF
>TRBV10-3|NA|TRBJ1-1|NA
TGTGCCATCAGTGATGCAGGGCTCACTGAAGCTTTCTTT
CAISDAGLTEAFF
>TRBV29-1|NA|TRBJ1-2|TRBD1
TGCAGCGCTGGGGACAGCCTAAACTATGGCTACACCTTC
CSAGDSLNYGYTF
>TRBV7-2|few|TRBJ2-3|NA
TGTGCCAGCAGCACCTTCACAGATACGCAGTATTTT
CASSTFTDTQYF
>TRBV20-1|NA|TRBJ1-2|TRBD1
TGCAGTGCAAGACGACAGGGCAGAAACTATGGCTACACCTTC
CSARRQGRNYGYTF
>TRBV4-2|few|TRBJ1-1|NA
TGTGCCAGCAGCCAAGATCCGGGCAGTAAACGAGCTTTCTTT
CASSQDPGSKRAFF
>TRBV4-1|NA|TRBJ2-2|NA
TGCGCCAGCAGCCATGAATCGAACACCGGGGAGCTGTTTTTT
CASSHESNTGELFF
>TRBV4-1|few|TRBJ2-5|NA
TGCGCCAGCAGCCAGTTCGGGGCCAATCAGCAAGAGACCCAGTACTTC
CASSQFGANQQETQYF
>TRBV6-5|NA|TRBJ2-5|NA
TGTGCCAGCAGTGAGGGACACTTCTTCCAAGAGACCCAGTACTTC
CASSEGHFFQETQYF
>TRBV20-1|NA|TRBJ1-2|NA
TGCAGTGCTAGAAAGACAGGCCTGGACTATGGCTACACCTTC
CSARKTGLDYGYTF
>TRBV6-2/TRBV6-3|few|TRBJ2-2|NA
TGTGCCAGCAGCCTGCCCGGGACCGGGGAGCTGTTTTTT
CASSLPGTGELFF
>TRBV2|few|TRBJ1-5|NA
TGTGCCAGCAAAAGCGGAACCAATCAGCCCCAGCATTTT
CASKSGTNQPQHF
>TRBV6-6|few|TRBJ1-5|NA
TGTGCCAGCAGTTACTTGGCAGGGATGGGAAACAATCAGCCCCAGCATTTT
CASSYLAGMGNNQPQHF
>TRBV3-1|NA|TRBJ2-2|NA
TGTGCCAGCAGCCAAACAGGTTCTAAAACCGGGGAGCTGTTTTTT
CASSQTGSKTGELFF
>TRBV27|NA|TRBJ1-2|NA
TGTGCCAGCAGTCGGACAGATGGACCCCTACCCTATGGCTACACCTTC
CASSRTDGPLPYGYTF
>TRBV6-1|few|TRBJ2-7|TRBD1
TGTGCCAGCAGTGGACAGGGGAATCCCTCCTACGAGCAGTACTTC
CASSGQGNPSYEQYF
>TRBV7-2|NA|TRBJ2-7|TRBD1
TGTGCCAGCAGCGAACGGACAGGGGAAGGCTACGAGCAGTACTTC
CASSERTGEGYEQYF
>TRBV3-1|few|TRBJ2-3|TRBD2
TGTGCCAGCAGCCAAGATGGCCGGGAGGGCGATACGCAGTATTTT
CASSQDGREGDTQYF
>TRBV12-3/TRBV12-4|NA|TRBJ2-5|TRBD2
TGTGCCAGCAGTTTCGGGCTAGCGGGGGGGCGAGAGACCCAGTACTTC
CASSFGLAGGRETQYF
>TRBV27|NA|TRBJ2-1|TRBD2
TGTGCCAGCAGTACAATCTACTCCGGGACTAAAAATGAGCAGTTCTTC
CASSTIYSGTKNEQFF
>TRBV27|NA|TRBJ2-3|NA
TGTGCCAGCCGCCGGACACCTATCACAGATACGCAGTATTTT
CASRRTPITDTQYF
>TRBV20-1|once|TRBJ2-7|NA
TGCAGTGCACACCCGGGGGGCAAATACGAGCAGTACTTC
CSAHPGGKYEQYF
>TRBV28|NA|TRBJ2-3|TRBD2
TGTGCCAGCAGCCATGAGGACGGTTACAGGGAGCTAGCGGGAGGAGTTTTGGAGTATTTT
CASSHEDGYRELAGGVLEYF
>TRBV27|NA|TRBJ2-7|TRBD2
TGTGCCAGCAGTTTATTCGGGGGGGCCCTGTCCTTC
CASSLFGGALSF
>TRBV6-6|NA|TRBJ2-3|NA
TGTGCCAGCAGTCGGGACGTTTATACGCAGTATTTT
CASSRDVYTQYF
>TRBV12-5|NA|TRBJ2-5|NA
TGTGCTAGTGGTTGGAGCCAAGAGACCCAGTACTTC
CASGWSQETQYF
>TRBV27|NA|TRBJ2-2|NA
TGTGCCAGCAGTTCCGGGGCGAACACCGGGGAGCTGTTTTTT
CASSSGANTGELFF
>TRBV12-3/TRBV12-4|NA|TRBJ2-1|NA
TGTGCCAGCAGCAGAGGGGAGGGGGAGACCCAGTTCTTC
CASSRGEGETQFF
>TRBV4-3|few|TRBJ2-3|NA
TGCGCCAGCAGCCAAGGGACAGTTTATGGCACAGATACGCAGTATTTT
CASSQGTVYGTDTQYF
>TRBV5-6|NA|TRBJ2-5|NA
TGTGCCAGCAGCCGCATCGCGGTCCGCCAAGAGACCCAGTACTTC
CASSRIAVRQETQYF
>TRBV28|NA|TRBJ1-6|NA
TGTGCCAGCATATCCCCCCTTGTTTATAATTCACCCCTCCACTTT
CASISPLVYNSPLHF
>TRBV27|NA|TRBJ2-7|NA
TGTGCCAGCAGTTTATCCAGGGGTGAGCAGTACTTC
CASSLSRGEQYF
>TRBV28|many|TRBJ2-1|TRBD2
TGTGCCAGCAGTTTGCGTCTAGCGGGATACAATGAGCAGTTCTTC
CASSLRLAGYNEQFF
>TRBV6-2/TRBV6-3|NA|TRBJ2-7|NA
TGTGCCAGCACTGATTACAATGAGCAGTACTTC
CASTDYNEQYF
>TRBV7-2|NA|TRBJ2-3|NA
TGTGCCAGCAGCGCCAGCCAGGCTGTGGCAGATACGCAGTATTTT
CASSASQAVADTQYF
>TRBV28|many|TRBJ2-7|NA
TGTGCCAGCAGGGGGACAACCTCCTACGAGCAGTACTTC
CASRGTTSYEQYF
>TRBV6-1|NA|TRBJ2-7|TRBD1
TGTGCCAGCTACGACAGGGTCTACGAGCAGTACTTC
CASYDRVYEQYF
>TRBV28|few|TRBJ1-6|NA
TGTGCCAGCAGTTTTGCAGATTATAATTCACCCCTCCACTTT
CASSFADYNSPLHF
>TRBV4-1|NA|TRBJ1-2|TRBD1
TGCGCCAGCAGCCTACAAAACTGGACAGGAGTTTATGGCTACACCTTC
CASSLQNWTGVYGYTF
>TRBV28|few|TRBJ2-1|NA
TGTGCCAGCAGTTTCGACGGGAACTCCTACAATGAGCAGTTCTTC
CASSFDGNSYNEQFF
>TRBV6-6|few|TRBJ1-2|NA
TGTGCCAGCAGTTACACACCACCTGGTAACTATGGCTACACCTTC
CASSYTPPGNYGYTF
>TRBV24-1|NA|TRBJ2-2|TRBD2
TGTGCCACCAGTCGAGGGAGGGGCACCGGGGAGCTGTTTTTT
CATSRGRGTGELFF
>TRBV20-1|NA|TRBJ2-7|TRBD2
TGCAGTACTACTCCCACTAGCGGAACTGCCTACGAGCAGTACTTC
CSTTPTSGTAYEQYF